The 21 T cell receptor beta chains listed next were all sequenced from one sample in a study of T cell changes during pregnancy in multiple sclerosis. TCRdb's table, derived via immunoSEQ multiplex PCR, lists solely in-frame clones and lacks some. There are some 110,000 clones in the sample; roughly nine tenths occur only once, and approximately 1.5% lies in the top ten. The sequencing used peripheral blood, collected before pregnancy. Source of these receptors: a female donor with multiple sclerosis, enrolled in a pregnancy study.

J is TRBJ1-3 and V is TRBV7-6, with D uncertain. V lost 0 bases to trimming and J lost 3 bases, with 9 bases between them. CDR3 size: 15 residues. Looked up from germline, CDR1 is SGHVS and CDR2 is FNYEAQ. As DNA, the CDR3 is TGTGCCAGCAGCTTAGCTGAGGGTGTTGGAAACACCATATATTTT. This codes for CASSLAEGVGNTIYF.

The chain links TRBV6-1 to TRBJ1-4; D gene unclear. Trimming took 4 bases from V and 0 from J, leaving 6 bases between them. Germline V gene lookup returns CDR1 MNHNS and CDR2 SASEGT. The CDR3 is made up of 14 amino acids. The CDR3 sequence is CASSVSATNEKLFF. In DNA, the CDR3 is TGTGCCAGCAGTGTTTCCGCAACTAATGAAAAACTGTTTTTT.

The chain has TRBV7-2 and TRBJ1-2; 7 nucleotides match TRBD1. Germline CDR1 is SGHTA and CDR2 is FQGNSA. Losses at the gene ends were 1 base for V and 8 bases for J; bases not matched to a gene: 10. The CDR3 has 15 amino acids. This CDR3 is CASSLVRQGRRGYTF. CDR3 sequence (DNA): TGTGCCAGCAGCTTAGTGAGACAGGGTAGAAGGGGCTACACCTTC. The full variable domain, rest sourced from reference TRBV7-2 and TRBJ1-2, is GAGVSQSPSNKVTEKGKDVELRCDPISGHTALYWYRQSLGQGLEFLIYFQGNSAPDKSGLPSDRFSAERTGGSVSTLTIQRTQQEDSAVYLCASSLVRQGRRGYTFGSGTRLTVV.

The CDR3 protein is CASSTTQVGGEQYF. CDR3 nucleotides: TGTGCCAGTAGTACCACACAGGTAGGGGGCGAGCAGTACTTC. The chain combines TRBV19 with TRBJ2-7; tentative D call: TRBD1 (6 bases). V shed 4 bases and J shed 6 bases, with 16 bases lying between them. The germline CDR1 and CDR2 sequences are LNHDA and SQIVND (reference sequence). CDR3 length equals 14 residues.

The chain is built from TRBV6-5 and TRBJ1-4, with 7 bases identical to TRBD1. V shed 5 bases and J 8 bases; nucleotides not matched to a gene: 8. The CDR3 sequence is 14 residues long. Germline loops: CDR1 MNHEY, CDR2 SVGAGI. CDR3 DNA sequence: TGTGCCAGCAGTAAGACAGGGTCTAGGGAAAAACTGTTTTTT. It specifies CASSKTGSREKLFF.

This CDR3 reads CASSEEGGRALYEQYF. The DNA of the CDR3 is TGTGCCAGCAGTGAGGAGGGCGGGAGGGCCCTCTACGAGCAGTACTTC. The rearrangement uses TRBV2 and TRBJ2-7; TRBD2 agrees at 9 bases. Germline V gene lookup returns CDR1 SNHLY and CDR2 FYNNEI. This CDR3 region has 16 residues. V was clipped by 3 bases and J by 3 bases; unmatched bases: 9.

The chain uses TRBV19 and TRBJ1-1; possible D gene TRBD1, 6 bases. The CDR3 is made up of 17 amino acids. V lost 5 bases and J lost 1, with 20 bases in between. The germline gives CDR1 LNHDA, CDR2 SQIVND (reference sequence). CDR3 nucleotides: TGTGCCAGTAGTCTCAACGGAAACCCGGACAGGAACACTGAAGCTTTCTTT. Protein sequence: CASSLNGNPDRNTEAFF. Using reference TRBV19 and TRBJ1-1 for the parts outside the CDR3, the full variable domain is DGGITQSPKYLFRKEGQNVTLSCEQNLNHDAMYWYRQDPGQGLRLIYYSQIVNDFQKGDIAEGYSVSREKKESFPLTVTSAQKNPTAFYLCASSLNGNPDRNTEAFFGQGTRLTVV.

This clone was counted once. This rearrangement joins TRBV25-1 to TRBJ1-6; D is possibly TRBD1 (6 bases). Germline V gene sequence: CDR1 MGHDK, CDR2 SYGVNS. The CDR3 length is 14 residues. Trimming pared 3 bases from V and 11 bases from J, leaving 14 bases between. For the CDR3, the DNA is TGTGCCAGCAGTGAGTGGGGGCTTGGGGCACCCCTCCACTTT. Its translation: CASSEWGLGAPLHF.

The J gene is TRBJ1-3, the V gene TRBV6-1; D uncertain. The V gene's germline CDR1 is MNHNS and CDR2 SASEGT. V dropped 2 bases and J dropped 0 bases, with 11 bases sitting between them. The CDR3 runs to 16 residues. This chain's CDR3 is CASSETLAGSGNTIYF. The DNA of the CDR3 is TGTGCCAGCAGTGAAACCCTAGCCGGCTCTGGAAACACCATATATTTT.

The chain uses TRBV18 and TRBJ2-7; D perhaps matches TRBD2 (7 bases). The CDR3 loop spans 17 amino acids. Trimming took 3 bases from V and 0 from J, leaving 18 bases between them. CDR1 and CDR2 (germline): KGHSH, LQKENI. CDR3 nucleotides: TGTGCCAGCTCACCGAGGCCGGGGGGCCCATCCTCCTACGAGCAGTACTTC. Translating gives CASSPRPGGPSSYEQYF.

V usage is TRBV9 and J usage is TRBJ2-1, with a weak D call TRBD2 (6 bases). The CDR3 totals 17 residues. The ends were cut back, 0 bases at V and 3 bases at J, with 16 bases in the middle. Germline V gives CDR1 SGDLS, CDR2 YYNGEE. CDR3 in DNA: TGTGCCAGCAGCGTAGGTCCCGGGAGCTTAGTCTACAATGAGCAGTTCTTC. Translation gives CASSVGPGSLVYNEQFF.

This clone was counted once. This chain joins TRBV19 and TRBJ1-5; a possible D gene is TRBD1 (6 bases). Germline V gives CDR1 LNHDA, CDR2 SQIVND (reference sequence). The CDR3 length is 13 residues. Between the trimmed V and J ends, which lost 4 bases and 4 bases, there was a span of 8 bases. Here the CDR3 DNA reads TGTGCCAGTAGTAAAGACAGGAATCAGCCCCAGCATTTT. This sequence encodes CASSKDRNQPQHF.

V usage is TRBV19 and J usage is TRBJ2-5; TRBD1 matches at 11 bases. The DNA matches TRBJ2-7 better at its end, which makes the J call doubtful. The CDR3 runs 14 residues. Per germline, CDR1 LNHDA and CDR2 SQIVND (reference sequence). The CDR3 DNA sequence: TGTGCCAGTAGTATGGGGACAGGGGGCTACGAGCAGTACTTC. This translates into CASSMGTGGYEQYF.

This chain connects TRBV30 to TRBJ1-3; D is unclear. Trimming shortened V by 5 bases and J by 0 bases, and 8 bases separated the two germline ends. In germline, CDR1 is GTSNPN, CDR2 SVGIG (reference sequence). The CDR3 runs 13 residues. CDR3 bases: TGTGCCTGGGGCTCTTACTCTGGAAACACCATATATTTT. As protein: CAWGSYSGNTIYF.

J is TRBJ2-5 and V is TRBV6-6, with TRBD1 matching 11 bases. With the DNA end fitting TRBJ2-7 better, the J assignment may be wrong. Germline V gene lookup returns CDR1 MNHNY and CDR2 SVGAGI (reference sequence). The CDR3 loop spans 15 amino acids. DNA of the CDR3: TGTGCCAGCGGCGAGACCGGGACAGGGGGTGGCGAGCAGTACTTC. Residues: CASGETGTGGGEQYF.

In its sample, this clone was seen many times. This rearrangement joins TRBV18 to TRBJ2-7, with 9 nucleotides matching TRBD1. Germline loops: CDR1 KGHSH, CDR2 LQKENI. The junction had 15 bases not matched to a gene; V was cut back by 3 bases and J by 0 bases. The CDR3 runs to 19 residues. The CDR3 coding sequence is TGTGCCAGCTCACCTCTTCCGGGACAGGGTTCGAGGGTCTCCTACGAGCAGTACTTC. Protein: CASSPLPGQGSRVSYEQYF.

This chain connects TRBV6-5 to TRBJ1-1; 9 nucleotides align to TRBD1. Trimming removed 0 bases from V and 4 bases from J; junction bases left unmatched: 3. The germline CDR1 and CDR2 sequences are MNHEY and SVGAGI. The length of the CDR3 is 15 residues. As DNA, the CDR3 is TGTGCCAGCAGTTACTCGGACAGGGGATTCACTGAAGCTTTCTTT. It specifies CASSYSDRGFTEAFF.

The chain employs TRBV27 and TRBJ2-1; D is perhaps TRBD2 (6 bases). V gave up 6 bases and J gave up 12 bases, with 12 bases separating them. From germline, CDR1 is MNHEY and CDR2 SMNVEV (reference sequence). The CDR3 contains 11 residues. CDR3 protein: CASRAGRAQFF. The CDR3 DNA sequence: TGTGCCAGCAGGGCGGGAAGGGCGCAGTTCTTC.

This clone has a single count. The chain links TRBV18 to TRBJ2-4, with D maybe TRBD2 (5 bases). The V end was cut by 2 bases, the J end by 2 bases, with 10 bases between. The CDR3 is 15 residues long. Germline loops: CDR1 KGHSH, CDR2 LQKENI. In DNA form, the CDR3 reads TGTGCCAGCTCACCAGATGCGGGTTCCAAAAACATTCAGTACTTC. It codes for CASSPDAGSKNIQYF.

V usage is TRBV18 and J usage is TRBJ2-1, with 8 bases that match TRBD2. V was pared by 0 bases and J by 6 bases, with 4 bases of the junction left unmatched. There are 15 residues in the CDR3. Germline-derived CDR1 and CDR2 are KGHSH and LQKENI. The CDR3 reads CASSPPQRGLNEQFF. In DNA form, the CDR3 reads TGTGCCAGCTCACCACCCCAGCGGGGGCTCAATGAGCAGTTCTTC.

This clone has just a few counts. This chain uses TRBV5-4 with TRBJ1-2; 9 positions agree with TRBD1. The germline V gene encodes CDR1 SGHNT and CDR2 YYREEE (reference sequence). CDR3 length: 14 amino acids. Unmatched junction bases numbered 4, after V lost 0 bases and J lost 7 bases. CDR3 coding DNA: TGTGCCAGCAGCTTGGACAGGGGGCAGTTTGGCTACACCTTC. It translates to CASSLDRGQFGYTF.